A single sample is the source of the 22 T cell receptor beta chains below, sequenced in a study of blood T cell repertoires in COVID-19. TCRdb's copy holds only in-frame clones and misses some; the assay was immunoSEQ multiplex PCR. The sample has 110,000 to 150,000 clones, roughly four fifths seen once. Sample: peripheral blood. These receptors were obtained from a human donor in a cohort sampled during active COVID-19.

The rearrangement links TRBV6-5 to TRBJ1-4; TRBD1 might be the D (6 bases). V was pared by 5 bases and J by 4 bases, with 14 bases between. This CDR3 contains 15 residues. Germline V lookup: CDR1 MNHEY, CDR2 SVGAGI. CDR3 coding DNA: TGTGCCAGCAGTCCACTCAGACAGGTTAATGAAAAACTGTTTTTT. It translates to CASSPLRQVNEKLFF.

The gene calls are TRBV18 and TRBJ1-3; possibly TRBD1 for D (5 bases). The germline V gene has CDR1 KGHSH and CDR2 LQKENI. There are 17 residues in the CDR3. V was pared by 5 bases and J by 0 bases, with 17 bases between. This chain's CDR3 is CASSSSGLPYSGNTIYF. The CDR3 DNA follows: TGTGCCAGCTCAAGTTCGGGACTCCCCTACTCTGGAAACACCATATATTTT.

The chain carries TRBV19 and TRBJ2-1, with 7 bases that match TRBD1. This CDR3 contains 15 residues. The V gene end was trimmed by 4 bases and the J gene end by 7 bases; junction bases not matched to a gene: 10. The V gene's germline CDR1 is LNHDA and CDR2 SQIVND (reference sequence). CDR3 nucleotides: TGTGCCAGTAGTACAACTGGGACAGCTTCAAATGAGCAGTTCTTC. Protein product: CASSTTGTASNEQFF.

The chain combines TRBV24-1 with TRBJ2-1; 9 nucleotides align to TRBD1. The V and J ends lost 8 bases and 1 base, in that order; junction bases with no gene match: 5. Per germline, CDR1 KGHDR and CDR2 SFDVKD. CDR3 size: 15 residues. The CDR3: CATTQGAGSYNEQFF. The CDR3 nucleotides are TGTGCCACCACACAGGGGGCAGGGTCCTACAATGAGCAGTTCTTC.

The chain carries TRBV5-8 and TRBJ2-1; possible D gene TRBD2, 6 bases. The germline V and J ends were trimmed by 2 bases and 0 bases, with 9 bases remaining between them. This CDR3 is built from 15 residues. Germline CDR1 and CDR2: SGHTS and YDEGEE. The CDR3 DNA is TGTGCCAGCAGCTTAGGGACTCCCTCCTACAATGAGCAGTTCTTC. Translating gives CASSLGTPSYNEQFF. The full variable domain, its missing parts supplied by reference TRBV5-8 and TRBJ2-1, is EAGVTQSPTHLIKTRGQQATLRCSPISGHTSVYWYQQALGLGLQFLLWYDEGEERNRGNFPPRFSGRQFPNYSSELNVNALELEDSALYLCASSLGTPSYNEQFFGPGTRLTVL.

This chain uses TRBV2 with TRBJ1-1; no clear D. Trimming stripped 3 bases from V and 4 bases from J, with 9 bases between. The germline V gene encodes CDR1 SNHLY and CDR2 FYNNEI. The CDR3 is 13 residues long. The CDR3 DNA reads as TGTGCCAGCAGTGATCGGTTCCGCACTGAAGCTTTCTTT. Its protein product is CASSDRFRTEAFF.

V gene TRBV3-1 (or the pseudogene TRBV3-2) combines with J gene TRBJ2-5, with D possibly being TRBD1 (6 bases). The CDR3 is made up of 14 amino acids. V dropped 5 bases and J dropped 5 bases, with 15 bases sitting between them. Germline V gives CDR1 LGHDT, CDR2 YNNKEL (reference sequence). The DNA for the CDR3 is TGTGCCAGCAGCTGGGGGACACAGGGCGAGACCCAGTACTTC. Translated, it gives CASSWGTQGETQYF.

The chain carries TRBV7-2 and TRBJ1-5; tentative D call: TRBD1 (5 bases). The CDR3 contains 15 residues. V was pared by 5 bases and J by 5 bases, with 16 bases between. Germline V gene lookup returns CDR1 SGHTA and CDR2 FQGNSA. The CDR3 coding sequence is TGTGCCAGCAGCACGACTCCAGGGCCCTATCAGCCCCAGCATTTT. Translating it yields CASSTTPGPYQPQHF.

The V and J genes are TRBV7-2 and TRBJ2-2, with 8 bases aligning to TRBD2. CDR3 size: 15 residues. CDR1 is SGHTA, CDR2 FQGNSA, per germline. The ends lost 5 bases at V and 4 bases at J; junction bases unmatched: 6. The CDR3 loop is CASSPPGGGTGELFF. The CDR3, as DNA: TGTGCCAGCAGCCCTCCGGGAGGGGGCACCGGGGAGCTGTTTTTT. Supplemented by reference TRBV7-2 and TRBJ2-2, the full variable domain reads GAGVSQSPSNKVTEKGKDVELRCDPISGHTALYWYRQSLGQGLEFLIYFQGNSAPDKSGLPSDRFSAERTGGSVSTLTIQRTQQEDSAVYLCASSPPGGGTGELFFGEGSRLTVL.

The V and J genes are TRBV28 and TRBJ2-1; 9 bases line up with TRBD1. Germline V gene lookup returns CDR1 MDHEN and CDR2 SYDVKM. The CDR3 runs to 15 residues. V gave up 6 bases and J gave up 6 bases; unmatched junction bases: 9. For the CDR3, the DNA is TGTGCCAGCAGGGGAGGGGACAGGGTGAGCAATGAGCAGTTCTTC. Protein sequence: CASRGGDRVSNEQFF.

V and J are TRBV6-2 or TRBV6-3 and TRBJ2-7; 10 bases are shared with TRBD1. Germline CDR1 reads MNHEY; CDR2 reads SVGEGT. With V trimmed by 5 bases and J by 5 bases, 6 bases remained unmatched. This CDR3 spans 14 amino acids. CDR3 sequence: CASSGRDRGHEQYF. As DNA, the CDR3 is TGTGCCAGCAGTGGCCGGGACAGGGGTCACGAGCAGTACTTC.

The gene calls are TRBV18 and TRBJ1-2; D gene unclear. V dropped 1 base and J dropped 4 bases, with 13 bases sitting between them. CDR1 and CDR2 (germline): KGHSH, LQKENI. The CDR3 extends over 15 amino acids. The CDR3: CASSPQPGKSYGYTF. CDR3 bases: TGTGCCAGCTCACCACAGCCGGGGAAAAGCTATGGCTACACCTTC. Full variable domain (missing parts from reference TRBV18 and TRBJ1-2): NAGVMQNPRHLVRRRGQEARLRCSPMKGHSHVYWYRQLPEEGLKFMVYLQKENIIDESGMPKERFSAEFPKEGPSILRIQQVVRGDSAAYFCASSPQPGKSYGYTFGSGTRLTVV.

The chain employs TRBV10-3 and TRBJ1-2, with 7 bases aligning to TRBD1. Looked up from germline, CDR1 is ENHRY and CDR2 is SYGVKD. J gave up 7 bases and V 0 bases, and 5 bases lay outside the gene matches. The CDR3 is 14 amino acids. DNA of the CDR3: TGTGCCATCAGTGAGTCCACAGGGGTAGTTGGCTACACCTTC. Its protein is CAISESTGVVGYTF.

This clone was counted between two and nine times. V and J are TRBV5-1 and TRBJ2-7; 10 bases match TRBD1. V lost 0 bases to trimming and J lost 3 bases; unmatched junction nucleotides: 3. Looked up from germline, CDR1 is SGHRS and CDR2 is YFSETQ. CDR3 length equals 15 residues. CDR3 sequence reads: CASSLVGTGVYEQYF. The CDR3 nucleotides are TGCGCCAGCAGCTTGGTTGGGACAGGGGTCTACGAGCAGTACTTC.

The chain uses TRBV7-9 and TRBJ2-5, with D maybe TRBD2 (7 bases). Trimming removed 7 bases from V and 7 bases from J, with 13 bases in between. CDR1 SEHNR and CDR2 FQNEAQ come from the germline V gene (reference sequence). This CDR3 has 12 amino acids. CDR3 protein: CASTRGAGTQYF. The CDR3 nucleotides are TGTGCCAGCACCCGGGGGGCGGGGACCCAGTACTTC.

The V gene is TRBV5-4, the J gene TRBJ1-1, with D possibly matching TRBD1 (5 bases). Germline V CDR1 and CDR2: SGHNT, YYREEE (reference sequence). CDR3 length: 16 amino acids. V was cut by 1 base and J by 4 bases, with 17 bases left in between. CDR3 region: CASSLQGRGEGTEAFF. CDR3 DNA sequence: TGTGCCAGCAGCTTGCAGGGCCGAGGGGAGGGCACTGAAGCTTTCTTT. The full variable domain, rest sourced from reference TRBV5-4 and TRBJ1-1, is ETGVTQSPTHLIKTRGQQVTLRCSSQSGHNTVSWYQQALGQGPQFIFQYYREEENGRGNFPPRFSGLQFPNYSSELNVNALELDDSALYLCASSLQGRGEGTEAFFGQGTRLTVV.

The chain has TRBV5-6 and TRBJ2-7; perhaps TRBD2 as D (6 bases). V was clipped by 7 bases and J by 5 bases, with 10 bases between them. Germline lookup yields CDR1 SGHDT and CDR2 YYEEEE. The CDR3 spans 11 residues. CDR3: CASLWRDEQYF. In DNA, the CDR3 is TGTGCCAGCCTTTGGAGGGACGAGCAGTACTTC.

The rearrangement uses TRBV7-9 and TRBJ2-2, with D hard to call. The CDR3 loop spans 15 amino acids. Trimming cost V 3 bases and J 3 bases, with 11 bases left between them. CDR1 and CDR2 (germline): SEHNR, FQNEAQ (reference sequence). In DNA form, the CDR3 reads TGTGCCAGCAGCTTCAGGCAGGTGCACACCGGGGAGCTGTTTTTT. This codes for CASSFRQVHTGELFF.

The V call is TRBV7-2, the J call TRBJ1-5, with 7 bases lining up with TRBD1. CDR3 length: 15 residues. V gave up 3 bases and J gave up 3 bases; unmatched junction bases: 5. CDR1 SGHTA and CDR2 FQGNSA come from the germline V gene. The CDR3 bases are TGTGCCAGCAGCTTCAGAGGGGGCCTCAATCAGCCCCAGCATTTT. It translates to CASSFRGGLNQPQHF. Complete variable domain (other parts from reference TRBV7-2 and TRBJ1-5): GAGVSQSPSNKVTEKGKDVELRCDPISGHTALYWYRQSLGQGLEFLIYFQGNSAPDKSGLPSDRFSAERTGGSVSTLTIQRTQQEDSAVYLCASSFRGGLNQPQHFGDGTRLSIL.

This chain joins TRBV10-1 and TRBJ1-1, with TRBD1 matching 7 bases. V lost 8 bases and J lost 1; bases outside the gene matches: 13. The CDR3 extends over 16 amino acids. Per the germline V gene, CDR1 is WNHNN and CDR2 is SYGVQD (reference sequence). Here the CDR3 DNA reads TGCGCCAGCGAGGGAATACAGGGGACGCGGAACACTGAAGCTTTCTTT. Translating it yields CASEGIQGTRNTEAFF.

V usage is TRBV5-4 and J usage is TRBJ2-1, with D unresolved. CDR3 length equals 15 residues. Germline V gives CDR1 SGHNT, CDR2 YYREEE (reference sequence). The V and J ends lost 0 bases and 0 bases respectively, with 7 bases between them. The CDR3 is CASSLDSSSYNEQFF. CDR3 DNA: TGTGCCAGCAGCTTGGACAGTAGCTCCTACAATGAGCAGTTCTTC.

The chain links TRBV10-1 to TRBJ2-4; D not resolved. V lost 4 bases to trimming and J lost 1 base, with 11 bases between them. The CDR3 is made up of 15 amino acids. Germline lookup yields CDR1 WNHNN and CDR2 SYGVQD (reference sequence). CDR3 sequence: CASSGSSGAKNIQYF. In DNA form, the CDR3 reads TGCGCCAGCAGTGGTTCCTCCGGGGCCAAAAACATTCAGTACTTC.